This is a list of T cell receptor beta chains from one sample in a study of blood T cell repertoires in COVID-19. The data were produced by immunoSEQ multiplex PCR, yet TCRdb's version contains in-frame clones alone and is incomplete. The sample yields about 310,000 clones, around 90% seen once. The sample taken for sequencing was peripheral blood. All receptors come from a man aged 45 to 65 with active or convalescent COVID-19. Both conserved end residues are part of each CDR3. D genes are given only for firm matches. Some rows have no size entry. The others give once, few or many, or a class for an expanded clone.

CDR3,DNA,J,V,D,size
CASSFRPPGISGGAGEQYF,TGTGCCAGCAGTTTTAGGCCCCCCGGGATTAGCGGGGGGGCCGGGGAGCAGTACTTC,TRBJ2-7,TRBV27,TRBD2,many
CASSISPSGRTFYNEQFF,TGTGCCAGTAGTATCAGTCCAAGCGGGAGGACCTTTTACAATGAGCAGTTCTTC,TRBJ2-1,TRBV19,TRBD2,.
CASSEADWEGGPGYEQYF,TGTGCCAGCAGTGAAGCGGATTGGGAGGGAGGGCCAGGGTACGAGCAGTACTTC,TRBJ2-7,TRBV6-1,TRBD2,.
CASSLSPGQGSQYF,TGTGCCAGCAGTTTAAGCCCGGGACAGGGAAGTCAGTACTTC,TRBJ2-4,TRBV28,TRBD1,.
CASSLVGGSGYTF,TGTGCCAGCAGCCTAGTCGGGGGGAGTGGCTACACCTTC,TRBJ1-2,TRBV7-9,.,.
CASSILRTDSTNEKLFF,TGTGCCAGTAGTATCCTCAGGACAGATTCAACTAATGAAAAACTGTTTTTT,TRBJ1-4,TRBV19,.,.
CASRGLAGPSYEQYF,TGCGCCAGCAGGGGACTAGCGGGACCGTCCTACGAGCAGTACTTC,TRBJ2-7,TRBV5-1,TRBD2,.
CASSLVQGGTEAFF,TGTGCCAGCAGCTTAGTACAGGGGGGGACTGAAGCTTTCTTT,TRBJ1-1,TRBV7-2,TRBD1,once
CASSQDHRGYEQYF,TGTGCCAGCAGCCAAGATCACAGGGGCTACGAGCAGTACTTC,TRBJ2-7,TRBV3-1/TRBV3-2,TRBD1,few
CASSPGASGRALDEQFF,TGTGCCAGCAGCCCCGGGGCTAGCGGGAGGGCCTTAGATGAGCAGTTCTTC,TRBJ2-1,TRBV7-3,TRBD2,.
CSVLTGVGEKLFF,TGCAGCGTTCTGACAGGGGTCGGGGAAAAACTGTTTTTT,TRBJ1-4,TRBV29-1,TRBD1,.
CAQLWGEDGSPLHF,TGTGCCCAGCTCTGGGGGGAGGATGGATCACCCCTCCACTTT,TRBJ1-6,TRBV5-5,.,.
CATSDLRGRNTGELFF,TGTGCCACCAGTGATTTGCGCGGGAGGAACACCGGGGAGCTGTTTTTT,TRBJ2-2,TRBV24-1,TRBD2,.
CSAAVSSGNTIYF,TGCAGCGCTGCAGTCTCCTCTGGAAACACCATATATTTT,TRBJ1-3,TRBV29-1,.,.
CASSYLSGLRSYNEQFF,TGTGCCAGCAGTTATCTAAGCGGTCTTCGCTCCTACAATGAGCAGTTCTTC,TRBJ2-1,TRBV27,.,.
CSASRGTEPVNYGYTF,TGCAGTGCTAGTAGAGGGACAGAGCCCGTTAACTATGGCTACACCTTC,TRBJ1-2,TRBV20-1,TRBD1,.
CASSERVNQPQHF,TGCGCCAGCAGCGAGCGGGTAAATCAGCCCCAGCATTTT,TRBJ1-5,TRBV4-3,.,.
CASSLVRQGNQPQHF,TGTGCCAGCAGCTTGGTGCGGCAGGGGAATCAGCCCCAGCATTTT,TRBJ1-5,TRBV5-6,.,.
CAWSSPGTAKIGDTEAFF,TGTGCCTGGAGTAGCCCCGGGACAGCTAAAATCGGGGACACTGAAGCTTTCTTT,TRBJ1-1,TRBV30,TRBD1,.
CASMGTGRTGELFF,TGTGCCAGTATGGGGACAGGTCGCACCGGGGAGCTGTTTTTT,TRBJ2-2,TRBV19,TRBD1,.
CASSWDYTPYNEQFF,TGTGCCAGCAGTTGGGACTACACCCCATACAATGAGCAGTTCTTC,TRBJ2-1,TRBV2,TRBD2,.
CASSVGEGTYGYTF,TGTGCCAGCAGCGTAGGGGAGGGAACCTATGGCTACACCTTC,TRBJ1-2,TRBV9,.,.
CASSSGHRYEQYF,TGTGCCAGCAGCTCGGGACACAGGTACGAGCAGTACTTC,TRBJ2-7,TRBV12-3/TRBV12-4,.,.
CASSPKGGYLSNEQFF,TGTGCCAGCTCACCTAAAGGCGGCTATCTCAGCAATGAGCAGTTCTTC,TRBJ2-1,TRBV18,.,.
CASSLGIDRDNSPLHF,TGTGCCAGCAGCTTAGGTATCGATAGAGATAATTCACCCCTCCACTTT,TRBJ1-6,TRBV11-2,.,.
CASSRQYTSYEQYF,TGTGCCAGCAGTAGACAGTATACCTCCTACGAGCAGTACTTC,TRBJ2-7,TRBV6-5,.,.
CATQGTGETRYEQYF,TGTGCCACCCAAGGGACAGGAGAGACCCGATACGAGCAGTACTTC,TRBJ2-7,TRBV10-3,TRBD1,.
CATSSGLAGRTDTQYF,TGTGCCACCAGCAGTGGACTAGCAGGACGCACAGATACGCAGTATTTT,TRBJ2-3,TRBV15,TRBD2,.
CASSLRRKGTGENEQFF,TGTGCCAGCAGTTTAAGAAGGAAGGGGACAGGGGAGAATGAGCAGTTCTTC,TRBJ2-1,TRBV28,TRBD1,.
CASSLTLNTEAFF,TGTGCCAGCAGCCTAACACTGAACACTGAAGCTTTCTTT,TRBJ1-1,TRBV14,.,.
CASSMLDRVNQPQHF,TGTGCCAGTAGTATGTTGGACAGGGTTAATCAGCCCCAGCATTTT,TRBJ1-5,TRBV19,TRBD1,.
CAWSPGLDPYNEQFF,TGTGCCTGGAGTCCGGGACTGGACCCCTACAATGAGCAGTTCTTC,TRBJ2-1,TRBV30,.,.